This is a list of T cell receptor beta chains from one sample in a study of blood T cells in healthy people across ages. TCRdb processed the 5' RACE reads anew with MiXCR; each CDR3 protein has one entry. Among a few hundred thousand distinct CDR3 sequences listed, 25% to 35% were seen once. The same data also contributed to another study, on T cells of mothers and their children.

Source material: blood. The origin of the receptors is a boy aged 2 to 10 in good health. Each CDR3 is given with its conserved first and last residue. The order of the fields is V gene, J gene, D gene, clone size, CDR3 protein, CDR3 DNA. The D gene is left open where the match is weak. The size field is filled for only some rows; it gives once, few, many or a size class.

TRBV5-1	TRBJ2-5	TRBD1	NA	CASSRGTAGVAQYF	TGCGCCAGCAGCCGAGGGACAGCCGGTGTGGCCCAGTACTTC
TRBV19	TRBJ2-5	NA	few	CASRDQGETQYF	TGTGCCAGTAGGGACCAAGGAGAGACCCAGTACTTC
TRBV5-1	TRBJ2-1	TRBD1	NA	CASSLRGPRNEQFF	TGCGCCAGCAGCTTGAGGGGGCCTCGCAATGAGCAGTTCTTC
TRBV2	TRBJ2-5	TRBD1	few	CASSADRAEETQYF	TGTGCCAGCAGTGCAGACAGGGCAGAAGAGACCCAGTACTTC
TRBV4-3	TRBJ2-7	TRBD2	NA	CASSQGLASYEQYF	TGCGCCAGCAGCCAAGGACTAGCATCGTACGAGCAGTACTTC
TRBV5-1	TRBJ2-5	NA	NA	CASSLEMAEQETQCF	TGCGCCAGCAGCTTGGAGATGGCAGAACAAGAGACCCAGTGCTTC
TRBV3-1	TRBJ2-1	TRBD1	NA	CASSPGQGDNEQFF	TGTGCCAGCAGCCCGGGACAGGGGGACAATGAGCAGTTCTTC
TRBV5-1	TRBJ2-1	TRBD2	NA	CASRQTGTSGRAVDNEQFF	TGCGCCAGCAGGCAAACCGGGACTAGCGGGAGGGCCGTCGACAATGAGCAGTTCTTC
TRBV6-2/TRBV6-3	TRBJ2-7	TRBD2	NA	CASSYLPGLDPSYEQYF	TGTGCCAGCAGTTACCTCCCGGGACTAGACCCGTCCTACGAGCAGTACTTC
TRBV2	TRBJ1-2	TRBD1	NA	CASILDRGQDDYTF	TGTGCCAGCATTCTGGACAGGGGGCAGGATGACTACACCTTC
TRBV6-5	TRBJ1-4	TRBD1	NA	CASSYSRQGVRKLFF	TGTGCCAGCAGTTACTCACGACAGGGAGTGCGAAAACTGTTTTTT
TRBV9	TRBJ2-3	TRBD1	NA	CASSGQGLGSDTQYF	TGTGCCAGCAGCGGACAGGGATTAGGTTCGGATACGCAGTATTTT
TRBV6-2/TRBV6-3	TRBJ2-5	NA	NA	CASSQTRTIGETQYF	TGTGCCAGCAGTCAAACCCGGACCATTGGAGAGACCCAGTACTTC
TRBV12-5	TRBJ1-4	NA	NA	CASGLVRDRAEKLFF	TGTGCTAGTGGTTTGGTCCGCGACCGCGCTGAAAAACTGTTTTTT
TRBV2	TRBJ1-2	NA	few	CASSEDPGDGYGYTF	TGTGCCAGCAGTGAGGACCCAGGAGACGGATATGGCTACACCTTC
TRBV19	TRBJ1-5	NA	once	CASDRGYQPQHF	TGTGCCAGTGATAGGGGGTATCAGCCCCAGCATTTT
TRBV11-2	TRBJ2-5	TRBD2	NA	CASSLGGGGVETQYF	TGTGCCAGCAGCTTAGGTGGCGGGGGAGTGGAGACCCAGTACTTC
TRBV7-3	TRBJ2-2	TRBD2	NA	CASSSGLAGELFF	TGTGCCAGCAGCTCCGGACTAGCCGGGGAGCTGTTTTTT
TRBV20-1	TRBJ2-2	NA	few	CSALDTGELFF	TGCAGTGCCCTGGACACCGGGGAGCTGTTTTTT
TRBV10-3	TRBJ2-7	TRBD1	few	CAISEATGNTYEQYF	TGTGCCATCAGTGAAGCGACAGGGAACACCTACGAGCAGTACTTC
TRBV10-3	TRBJ2-1	NA	few	CAIMRDSSYNEQFF	TGTGCCATCATGCGGGATAGCTCCTACAATGAGCAGTTCTTC
TRBV24-1	TRBJ1-2	NA	NA	CATSEKRTHGYTF	TGTGCCACCAGTGAGAAACGAACCCATGGCTACACCTTC
TRBV5-5	TRBJ2-2	NA	few	CASSPVVGELFF	TGTGCCAGCAGCCCGGTAGTCGGGGAGCTGTTTTTT
TRBV10-3	TRBJ2-7	NA	NA	CATRSRVEQYF	TGTGCCACGAGGAGTAGGGTCGAGCAGTACTTC
TRBV4-3	TRBJ1-1	NA	NA	CASSQDHGDTEAFF	TGCGCCAGCAGCCAAGATCACGGGGACACTGAAGCTTTCTTT
TRBV29-1	TRBJ2-5	TRBD2	NA	CSYGLAQETQYF	TGCAGCTATGGACTAGCCCAAGAGACCCAGTACTTC
TRBV7-3	TRBJ2-4	TRBD1	few	CASSSGQGPAIQYF	TGTGCCAGCAGCTCCGGACAGGGTCCGGCCATTCAGTACTTC
TRBV4-3	TRBJ2-5	NA	few	CASSQDLVGWTQYF	TGCGCCAGCAGCCAAGATCTAGTGGGATGGACCCAGTACTTC
TRBV18	TRBJ2-7	TRBD1	NA	CASSPTLTGGNEQYF	TGTGCCAGCTCACCAACTTTAACAGGGGGCAACGAGCAGTACTTC
TRBV11-2	TRBJ1-2	TRBD1	few	CASSNAPGTGGDGYTF	TGTGCCAGCAGCAACGCCCCGGGGACAGGGGGCGATGGCTACACCTTC
TRBV18	TRBJ2-3	NA	NA	CASSPVGVADTQYF	TGTGCCAGCTCACCGGTGGGCGTCGCAGATACGCAGTATTTT
TRBV7-9	TRBJ1-2	NA	NA	CASSLGETRNYGHTF	TGTGCCAGCAGCCTAGGAGAAACTAGAAACTATGGCCACACCTTC
TRBV14	TRBJ2-1	TRBD1	NA	CASSLVPGQGTGYNEQFF	TGTGCCAGCAGCCTAGTCCCGGGACAGGGCACGGGCTACAATGAGCAGTTCTTC
TRBV6-6	TRBJ2-1	TRBD2	NA	CASSYGLVVAGDNEQFF	TGTGCCAGCAGTTACGGGCTTGTTGTAGCGGGTGACAATGAGCAGTTCTTC
TRBV5-1	TRBJ1-1	NA	NA	CASSARGMNTEAFF	TGCGCCAGCAGCGCCCGGGGTATGAACACTGAAGCTTTCTTT
TRBV7-9	TRBJ1-4	NA	NA	CASSSRQPQNEKLFF	TGTGCCAGCAGCTCTCGACAGCCACAGAATGAAAAACTGTTTTTT
TRBV24-1	TRBJ2-1	TRBD1	NA	CATSGGTGESSYNEQFF	TGTGCCACCAGTGGAGGGACAGGGGAAAGCTCCTACAATGAGCAGTTCTTC
TRBV7-2	TRBJ2-1	TRBD2	NA	CASSLGGSQNEQFF	TGTGCCAGCAGCTTGGGCGGGAGCCAAAATGAGCAGTTCTTC
TRBV6-5	TRBJ1-4	NA	NA	CASSWGRANEKLFF	TGTGCCAGCAGTTGGGGACGGGCTAATGAAAAACTGTTTTTT
TRBV6-2/TRBV6-3	TRBJ2-1	TRBD2	many	CASSSLPGLAGGGDEQFF	TGTGCCAGCAGTTCCCTCCCCGGACTAGCGGGAGGCGGGGATGAGCAGTTCTTC
TRBV28	TRBJ2-5	TRBD1	NA	CASSPNAGTGQETQYF	TGTGCCAGCAGTCCCAATGCAGGGACAGGCCAGGAGACCCAGTACTTC
TRBV27	TRBJ2-5	TRBD2	NA	CASSSPGLAGSETQYF	TGTGCCAGCAGTAGCCCGGGACTAGCGGGGAGTGAGACCCAGTACTTC
TRBV24-1	TRBJ2-7	TRBD1	NA	CATGDSDEQYF	TGTGCCACCGGGGACAGCGACGAGCAGTACTTC